This T cell receptor beta chain originates from a study of T cells after yellow fever vaccination. Study at large: When fractions had low cell numbers, they were prepared with SMART-Seq v4 Ultra Low Input. General study results and limits: Booster sampling recovered most clones from primary vaccination (96% CD4, approximately 90% CD8). Faster peaking, at day 5 versus 15, marked a secondary response that was weaker.

Per the germline V gene, CDR1 is DFQATT and CDR2 is SNEGSKA (reference sequence). The CDR3 extends over 14 amino acids. V lost 3 bases and J 4 bases, leaving 15 bases between the germline ends. This clonotype was seen only a few times. Its antigen is unidentified. Template-switching 5'RACE yielded the TCR cDNA; a universal primer site and UMIs were added in the process. TCRdb reprocessed the 5' RACE reads via MiXCR and lists one record per CDR3 protein. The data contain 450,000 to 600,000 distinct CDR3 sequences, about 13% of them singletons. The J gene is TRBJ2-5, the V gene TRBV20-1; tentative D call: TRBD2 (5 bases). The sequencing here drew on PBMCs, taken on the day of the yellow fever booster vaccination. The clonotype comes from a young man who received the YFV17D yellow fever vaccine. The CDR3 region has the DNA TGCAGTGCTAGCCCCCCCCAGCGGCTAGAGACCCAGTACTTC. Protein: CSASPPQRLETQYF.